This T cell receptor beta chain was profiled in a study of blood T cell repertoires in COVID-19. About the research overall: Samples representing acute and convalescent COVID-19 were sourced from the United States, Italy and Spain. PBMCs, B-cell-depleted T cells, or T cells were the source of the cDNA or gDNA that made up the material.

Per the authors' pipeline: Scientists estimated how many nucleated cells there were by amplifying reference gene primers. Measured with immunoSEQ multiplex PCR; TCRdb has only the in-frame clones, and not every one. The V and J calls and the clone size are those of that table, but D and trimming were determined from the DNA. The top ten clones hold 1.3% of a sample with under 65,000 clones, about 86% of them seen once. V trimming: 4 bases; J trimming: 8 bases; junction bases outside the gene matches: 10. This CDR3 has 15 residues. The germline V gene encodes CDR1 SEHNR and CDR2 FQNEAQ (reference sequence).

The sequence was collected from a man in his fifties or sixties with acute or convalescent COVID-19. The chain is built from TRBV7-9 and TRBJ1-4; TRBD1 matches 7 bases. Sequenced: peripheral blood. CDR3 region: CASSSIGTALEKLFF. The CDR3 DNA reads as TGTGCCAGCAGCTCAATCGGGACAGCACTGGAAAAACTGTTTTTT.